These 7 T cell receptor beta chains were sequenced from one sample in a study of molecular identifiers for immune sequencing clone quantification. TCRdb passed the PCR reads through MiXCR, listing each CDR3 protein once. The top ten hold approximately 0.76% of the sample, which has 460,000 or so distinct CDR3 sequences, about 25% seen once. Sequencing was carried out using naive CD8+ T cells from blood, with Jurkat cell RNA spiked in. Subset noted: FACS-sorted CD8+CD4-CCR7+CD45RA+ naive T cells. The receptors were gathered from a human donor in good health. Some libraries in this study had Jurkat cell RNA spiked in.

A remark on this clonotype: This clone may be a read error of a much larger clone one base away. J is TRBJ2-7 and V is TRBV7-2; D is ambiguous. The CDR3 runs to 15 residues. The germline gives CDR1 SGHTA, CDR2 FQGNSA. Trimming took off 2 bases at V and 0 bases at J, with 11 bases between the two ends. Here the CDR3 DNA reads TGTGCCAGCAGCTTAACAGAGTGGCTCTCCTACGAGCAGTACTTC. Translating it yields CASSLTEWLSYEQYF.

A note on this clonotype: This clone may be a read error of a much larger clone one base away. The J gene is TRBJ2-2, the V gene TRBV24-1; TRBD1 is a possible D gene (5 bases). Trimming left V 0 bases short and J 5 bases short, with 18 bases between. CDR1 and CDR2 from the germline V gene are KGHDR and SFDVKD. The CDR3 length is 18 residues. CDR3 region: CATSDLQVRAGSTGELFF. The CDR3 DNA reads TGTGCCACCAGTGATTTGCAAGTACGGGCAGGGTCAACCGGGGAGCTGTTTTTT.

DNA of the CDR3: TGTGCCAGCACCGGGCTGGGGGACAGTCTGTCGGGGAACATTCAGTACTTC. It yields the protein CASTGLGDSLSGNIQYF. The V gene is TRBV28, the J gene TRBJ2-4; 7 bases line up with TRBD1. The CDR3 loop spans 17 amino acids. Germline V CDR1 and CDR2: MDHEN, SYDVKM. V shed 7 bases and J 7 bases; nucleotides not matched to a gene: 19.

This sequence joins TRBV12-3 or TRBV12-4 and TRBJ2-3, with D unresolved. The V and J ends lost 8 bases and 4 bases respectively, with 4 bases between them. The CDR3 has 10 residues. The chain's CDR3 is CASQADTQYF. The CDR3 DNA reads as TGTGCCAGCCAAGCAGATACGCAGTATTTT.

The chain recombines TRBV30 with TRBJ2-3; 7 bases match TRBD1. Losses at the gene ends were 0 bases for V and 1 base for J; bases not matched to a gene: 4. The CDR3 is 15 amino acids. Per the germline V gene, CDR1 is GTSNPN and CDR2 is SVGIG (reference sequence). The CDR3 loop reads CAWSVLGQGTDTQYF. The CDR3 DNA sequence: TGTGCCTGGAGTGTACTAGGACAGGGCACAGATACGCAGTATTTT.

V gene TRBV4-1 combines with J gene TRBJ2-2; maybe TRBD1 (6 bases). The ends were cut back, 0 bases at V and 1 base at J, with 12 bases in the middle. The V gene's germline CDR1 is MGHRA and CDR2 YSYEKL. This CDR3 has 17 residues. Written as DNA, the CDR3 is TGCGCCAGCAGCCAAGACTGGGACACCATGAACACCGGGGAGCTGTTTTTT. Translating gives CASSQDWDTMNTGELFF.

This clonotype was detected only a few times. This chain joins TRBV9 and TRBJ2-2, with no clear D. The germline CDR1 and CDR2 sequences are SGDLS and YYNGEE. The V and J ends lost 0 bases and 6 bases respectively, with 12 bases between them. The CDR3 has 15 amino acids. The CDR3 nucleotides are TGTGCCAGCAGCGTAGCGGTGGGATTAGCCGGGGAGCTGTTTTTT. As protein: CASSVAVGLAGELFF.